The clone carrying this T cell receptor (beta chain) occurred many times. Its antigen is not identified. UMIs were added to TCR cDNA along with a universal primer site when it was made by 5'RACE template switching. One entry per CDR3 protein results from TCRdb running MiXCR on the 5' RACE reads. The table lists fewer than 350,000 distinct CDR3 sequences, around 3.9% of them singletons. The data are from a study of T cells after yellow fever vaccination. General observations from the study: Weaker, the secondary response had a peak occurring faster, on day 5 versus 15.

Germline CDR1 reads SGHTA; CDR2 reads FQGNSA. The V gene lost 3 bases and the J gene lost 3 bases, with 9 bases spanning the gap. This CDR3 contains 13 residues. The sample consisted of PBMCs, taken on the day of the yellow fever booster vaccination. This sequence was found in a young man who received the YFV17D yellow fever vaccine. This chain joins TRBV7-2 and TRBJ2-7; no reliable D call. The CDR3 protein is CASSLIPLYEQYV. CDR3 nucleotides: TGTGCCAGCAGCTTGATTCCACTCTACGAGCAGTACGTC.